This TCR beta chain originates from a study of blood T cell repertoires in COVID-19. Study summary: The United States, Italy and Spain were the sources of the acute and convalescent COVID-19 samples. The cDNA or gDNA used as material had been derived from T cells, B-cell-depleted T cells, or PBMCs.

Original methodology: Amplification of reference gene primers provided the estimated nucleated cell counts. TCRdb's table, derived via immunoSEQ multiplex PCR, lists solely in-frame clones and lacks some. That table is the source of V, J and clone size, and D and trimming were worked out from the DNA. The sample has some 340,000 clones; around 83% are singletons. The CDR3 loop spans 16 amino acids. The receptor was derived from a man aged 30 to 45 with active or convalescent COVID-19. Sequenced material: peripheral blood. The chain links TRBV21-1 to TRBJ1-3. TRBV21-1 is given as a pseudogene. This CDR3 is CASSKETGLSGNTIYF. The CDR3 DNA sequence: TGTGCCAGCAGCAAAGAGACGGGACTCTCTGGAAACACCATATATTTT.